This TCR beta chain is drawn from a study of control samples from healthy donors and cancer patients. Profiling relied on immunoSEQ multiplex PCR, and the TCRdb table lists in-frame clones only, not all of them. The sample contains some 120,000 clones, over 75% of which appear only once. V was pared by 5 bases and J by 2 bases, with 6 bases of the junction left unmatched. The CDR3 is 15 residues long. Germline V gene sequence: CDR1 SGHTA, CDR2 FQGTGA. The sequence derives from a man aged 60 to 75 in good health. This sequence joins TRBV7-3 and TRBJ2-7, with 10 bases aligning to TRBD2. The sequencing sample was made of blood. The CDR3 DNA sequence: TGTGCCAGCAGCATAAGCGGGGGGGCTCCCTACGAGCAGTACTTC. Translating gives CASSISGGAPYEQYF.